The 5 T cell receptor beta chains below come from one sample, sequenced in a study of blood T cell repertoires in COVID-19. Assay: immunoSEQ multiplex PCR; the TCRdb copy retains only in-frame clones and omits some. The sample lists some 100,000 clones, roughly 82% occurring once. The sequenced material came from peripheral blood. These receptors originate from a woman aged 80 or over with active or convalescent COVID-19.

The chain uses TRBV5-1 and TRBJ1-2; TRBD1 agrees at 7 bases. The V and J ends lost 4 bases and 3 bases, in that order; junction bases with no gene match: 12. CDR3 size: 16 residues. The germline V gene has CDR1 SGHRS and CDR2 YFSETQ. CDR3 nucleotides: TGCGCCAGCAGCCCCCAGGGGACAGCCGCCTACTATGGCTACACCTTC. Its translation is CASSPQGTAAYYGYTF.

V usage is TRBV7-9 and J usage is TRBJ2-1; 14 positions agree with TRBD2. CDR1 SEHNR and CDR2 FQNEAQ come from the germline V gene (reference sequence). The CDR3 consists of 14 residues. Trimming at V came to 7 bases and at J to 8 bases, leaving 4 bases not matched to a gene. The CDR3 bases are TGTGCCAGCACGACTAGCGGGAGGGCCTATGAGCAGTTCTTC. Its translation is CASTTSGRAYEQFF.

This clone was seen only a few times. V usage is TRBV4-1 and J usage is TRBJ1-4; 9 bases fit TRBD1. CDR3 size: 15 residues. The germline V gene encodes CDR1 MGHRA and CDR2 YSYEKL. V was clipped by 4 bases and J by 7 bases; unmatched bases: 7. The CDR3 spells CASSRVQGASEKLFF. The CDR3 DNA sequence: TGCGCCAGCAGCCGCGTACAGGGGGCCAGTGAAAAACTGTTTTTT.

This chain links TRBV5-1 with TRBJ2-3, with 8 nucleotides matching TRBD2. The V gene end was trimmed by 4 bases and the J gene end by 1 base; junction bases not matched to a gene: 8. Germline-derived CDR1 and CDR2 are SGHRS and YFSETQ. The CDR3 has 16 residues. As DNA, the CDR3 is TGCGCCAGCAGCAGGGGACTAGATTCGGGCACAGATACGCAGTATTTT. Encoded protein: CASSRGLDSGTDTQYF.

V is TRBV28 and J is TRBJ1-3; 8 nucleotides line up with TRBD1. There are 15 residues in the CDR3. V shed 2 bases and J 2 bases; nucleotides not matched to a gene: 2. Germline V lookup: CDR1 MDHEN, CDR2 SYDVKM. CDR3 in amino acids: CASSLMTGAGNTIYF. CDR3 in DNA: TGTGCCAGCAGTTTAATGACAGGGGCTGGAAACACCATATATTTT.